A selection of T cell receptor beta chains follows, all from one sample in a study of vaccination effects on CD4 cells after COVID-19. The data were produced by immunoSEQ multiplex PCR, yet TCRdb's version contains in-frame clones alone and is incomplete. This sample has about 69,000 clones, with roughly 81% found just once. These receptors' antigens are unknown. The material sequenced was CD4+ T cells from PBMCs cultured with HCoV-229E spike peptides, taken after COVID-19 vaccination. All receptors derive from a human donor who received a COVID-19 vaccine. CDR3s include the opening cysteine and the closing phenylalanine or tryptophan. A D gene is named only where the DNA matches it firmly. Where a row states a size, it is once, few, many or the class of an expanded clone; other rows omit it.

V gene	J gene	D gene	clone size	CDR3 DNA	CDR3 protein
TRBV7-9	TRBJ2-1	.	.	TGTGCCAGCAGCACGTTGTGGTACCAGGGAGAGGGCAGGTCGTACAATGAGCAGTTCTTC	CASSTLWYQGEGRSYNEQFF
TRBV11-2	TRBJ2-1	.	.	TGTGCCAGCAGTCCAGGGTCGGGTGAGCAGTTCTTC	CASSPGSGEQFF
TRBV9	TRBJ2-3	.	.	TGTGCCAGCAGCGTAGTGGCGGGGATGGATACGCAGTATTTT	CASSVVAGMDTQYF
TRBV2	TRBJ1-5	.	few	TGTGCCAGCTCCCAAGGGGAGAATCAGCCCCAGCATTTT	CASSQGENQPQHF
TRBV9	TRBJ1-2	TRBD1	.	TGTGCCAGCAGCCCCCGTCCCGGGACAGGGATTTATGGCTACACCTTC	CASSPRPGTGIYGYTF
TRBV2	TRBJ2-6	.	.	TGTGCCAGCAATAGGTTGTCTGGGGCCAACGTCCTGACTTTC	CASNRLSGANVLTF
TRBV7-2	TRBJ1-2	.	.	TGTGCCAGCAGCTTGACCTATGGCTACACCTTC	CASSLTYGYTF
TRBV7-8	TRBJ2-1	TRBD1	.	TGTGCCAGCACCTTGGGACAGGGGAGGGTCCGGGAGACTTGGAAAAACAATGAGCAGTTCTTC	CASTLGQGRVRETWKNNEQFF
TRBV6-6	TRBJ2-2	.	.	TGTGCCGGCAACAGGGAGACCGGGGAGCTGTTTTTT	CAGNRETGELFF
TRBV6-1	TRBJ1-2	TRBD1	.	TGTGCCAGCAGTGAGGGACAGGGGCTAGGCTACACCTTC	CASSEGQGLGYTF
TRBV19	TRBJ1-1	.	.	TGTGCCAGTAGTATAGGCTGGACAGCGTTGAACACTGAAGCTTTCTTT	CASSIGWTALNTEAFF
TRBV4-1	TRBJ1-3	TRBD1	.	TGCGCCAGCAGCGAAAACAGGGGGCTTAGTCGAAACACCATATATTTT	CASSENRGLSRNTIYF
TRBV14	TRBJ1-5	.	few	TGTGCCAGCAGCCAAGGCCTCGATCAGCCCCAGCATTTT	CASSQGLDQPQHF
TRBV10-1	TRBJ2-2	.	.	TGCGCCAGCAGTCCCGGACTAACCGGGGAGCTGTTTTTT	CASSPGLTGELFF
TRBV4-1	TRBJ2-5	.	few	TGCGCCAGCAGCCAGCCTTGGGGTGGACGGCATGGATGGACCCAGTACTTC	CASSQPWGGRHGWTQYF
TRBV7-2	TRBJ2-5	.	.	TGTGCCAGCAGCCAGTATGAGACCCAGTACTTC	CASSQYETQYF
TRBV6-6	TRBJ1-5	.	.	TGTGCCAGCAGTTACAACAGGGGCAATCAGCCCCAGCATTTT	CASSYNRGNQPQHF
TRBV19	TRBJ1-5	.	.	TGTGCCAGTAGTATTGAACAGACTAATCAGCCCCAGCATTTT	CASSIEQTNQPQHF
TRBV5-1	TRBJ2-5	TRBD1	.	TGCGCCAGCAGCGCGCAGTTCCGGGACAGGGGGCGCTGGGAGACCCAGTACTTC	CASSAQFRDRGRWETQYF
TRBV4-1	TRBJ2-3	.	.	TGCGCCAGCAGCCGACTATTCTCGGGGGTCACAGATACGCAGTATTTT	CASSRLFSGVTDTQYF
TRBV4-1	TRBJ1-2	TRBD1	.	TGCGCCAGCAGCCATGGGACAGGGAAGTATGGCTACACCTTC	CASSHGTGKYGYTF
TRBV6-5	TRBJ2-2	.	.	TGTGCCAGCAGCCCCTGGTTCGAAGGGACCGGGGAGCTGTTTTTT	CASSPWFEGTGELFF
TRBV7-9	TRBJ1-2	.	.	TGTGCCAGCAGCTTAGAGGGGAGAAAGTATGGCTACACCTTC	CASSLEGRKYGYTF
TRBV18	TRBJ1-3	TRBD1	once	TGTGCCAGCTCACCAGACAGGGCCTCCTCTGGAAACACCATATATTTT	CASSPDRASSGNTIYF
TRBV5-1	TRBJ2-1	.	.	TGCGCCAGCTGCCGGGACAAAAGCTCCTACAATGAGCAGTTCTTC	CASCRDKSSYNEQFF
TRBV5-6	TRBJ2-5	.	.	TGTGCCAGCAGCGGTACAGGGTTCCAAGAGACCCAGTACTTC	CASSGTGFQETQYF
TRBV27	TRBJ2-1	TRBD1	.	TGTGCCATCAGGCGGCAGGGGGAGATCAATGAGCAGTTCTTC	CAIRRQGEINEQFF
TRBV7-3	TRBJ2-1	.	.	TGTGCCAGCAGCGCGACTCTAGGGGGGGCAAAGGATGAGCAGTTCTTC	CASSATLGGAKDEQFF
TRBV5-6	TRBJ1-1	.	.	TGTGCCAGCAGCTTGGTCTTTCGGGGCCTGAACACTGAAGCTTTCTTT	CASSLVFRGLNTEAFF